This entry lists 8 T cell receptor beta chains sequenced from one sample in a study of cytomegalovirus exposure and HLA in healthy donors. The assay was immunoSEQ multiplex PCR, and TCRdb's table has in-frame clones only and misses some. The table includes around 260,000 clones, around 91% detected once. The sequencing input was PBMCs. The receptor set was obtained from a woman aged 25 to 39 in good health and CMV-seronegative.

In the case of this clone: The same CDR3 arises from other DNA sequences in this sample as well. The gene calls are TRBV7-9 and TRBJ2-7; no definite D call. The CDR3 consists of 11 residues. The V and J ends lost 5 bases and 4 bases respectively, with 6 bases between them. The germline gives CDR1 SEHNR, CDR2 FQNEAQ (reference sequence). CDR3 nucleotide sequence: TGTGCCAGCAGCCCCCTATACGAGCAGTACTTC. This gives the protein CASSPLYEQYF.

The CDR3 nucleotides are TGTGCCAGCTCACCAGCTAGCGGGGCCTACAATGAGCAGTTCTTC. As protein: CASSPASGAYNEQFF. The chain is built from TRBV18 and TRBJ2-1, with 9 bases matching TRBD2. The CDR3 contains 15 residues. V was clipped by 2 bases and J by 2 bases; unmatched bases: 1. Germline CDR1 reads KGHSH; CDR2 reads LQKENI.

The chain uses TRBV2 and TRBJ2-3; possibly TRBD1 for D (5 bases). This CDR3 spans 13 amino acids. Germline CDR1 and CDR2: SNHLY and FYNNEI. V shed 9 bases and J shed 0 bases, with 10 bases lying between them. The CDR3 DNA is TGTGCCAGGGCAGGGAAAAGCACAGATACGCAGTATTTT. It yields the protein CARAGKSTDTQYF.

The rearrangement links TRBV19 to TRBJ2-1; D call uncertain. V was trimmed by 7 bases and J by 2 bases, leaving 9 bases between them. The germline CDR1 and CDR2 sequences are LNHDA and SQIVND (reference sequence). The CDR3 covers 13 residues. The CDR3: CASKGVTYNEQFF. For the CDR3, the DNA is TGTGCCAGTAAGGGCGTAACCTACAATGAGCAGTTCTTC.

The V and J genes are TRBV19 and TRBJ2-1; D might be TRBD1 (7 bases). Germline CDR1 LNHDA, CDR2 SQIVND (reference sequence). There are 15 residues in the CDR3. Trimming removed 5 bases at V and 0 bases at J, with 11 bases between. The CDR3 sequence is CASSAGQSSYNEQFF. The DNA for the CDR3 is TGTGCCAGTAGTGCGGGACAGAGCTCCTACAATGAGCAGTTCTTC.

The rearrangement joins TRBV27 to TRBJ2-5; 7 bases fit TRBD2. The CDR3 has 15 residues. J was trimmed by 4 bases and V by 6 bases; bases with no gene match: 11. Per the germline V gene, CDR1 is MNHEY and CDR2 is SMNVEV (reference sequence). The CDR3 loop is CASRVAGAARETQYF. Here the CDR3 DNA reads TGTGCCAGCAGGGTTGCGGGAGCGGCGAGAGAGACCCAGTACTTC.

The chain employs TRBV9 and TRBJ2-3; either TRBD1 or TRBD2 may fit D (5 bases each). The CDR3 is 16 residues long. From germline, CDR1 is SGDLS and CDR2 YYNGEE. V was cut by 5 bases and J by 0 bases, with 16 bases left in between. This CDR3 is CASSAQGGLSTDTQYF. CDR3 nucleotides: TGTGCCAGCAGTGCCCAGGGCGGACTCAGCACAGATACGCAGTATTTT.

V gene TRBV19 combines with J gene TRBJ2-3; D unresolved. This CDR3 comprises 14 residues. V lost 3 bases, J lost 2 bases, and 9 bases lay in between. Per germline, CDR1 LNHDA and CDR2 SQIVND (reference sequence). CDR3 nucleotide sequence: TGTGCCAGTAGTATGGATTACAACACAGATACGCAGTATTTT. Translating it yields CASSMDYNTDTQYF.